This T cell receptor (beta chain) is from a study of blood T cell repertoires in COVID-19. Study summary: Italy, Spain and the United States were the sources of the convalescent and acute COVID-19 samples. Sources were T cells, B-cell-depleted T cells, or PBMCs; the material itself was cDNA or gDNA.

V gave up 4 bases and J gave up 15 bases; unmatched junction bases: 18. This CDR3 is 16 amino acids long. In germline, CDR1 is SGHNT, CDR2 YYREEE (reference sequence). Authors' processing steps: Nucleated cell counts were estimated from reference gene primer amplification. TCRdb's table, derived via immunoSEQ multiplex PCR, lists solely in-frame clones and lacks some. That table supplies the V and J calls and clone size; D and trimming were determined from the DNA. The table has about 200,000 clones, roughly 85% seen once; the top ten hold 4.5% to 5%. The origin of this receptor is a woman of 80 years or more with acute or convalescent COVID-19. This chain connects TRBV5-4 to TRBJ2-1; TRBD2 matches 11 bases. The sample comprised peripheral blood. Here the CDR3 DNA reads TGTGCCAGCAGCCTGCCCATAGCGGGGGGGGGACCGACACGGTTCTTC. It translates to CASSLPIAGGGPTRFF. Together with reference TRBV5-4 and TRBJ2-1, the CDR3 gives the full variable domain: ETGVTQSPTHLIKTRGQQVTLRCSSQSGHNTVSWYQQALGQGPQFIFQYYREEENGRGNFPPRFSGLQFPNYSSELNVNALELDDSALYLCASSLPIAGGGPTRFFGPGTRLTVL.